The 7 T cell receptor beta chains presented below share a single source sample, sequenced in a study of technical replicates of blood from a few donors. Clones were sequenced by immunoSEQ multiplex PCR, and TCRdb holds only the in-frame ones, with some missing. Here the sample spans approximately 75,000 clones, 90% to 97% being singletons. The sample consisted of T cells isolated from PBMCs. The receptors stem from a human donor in good health.

The chain recombines TRBV6-4 with TRBJ2-2; 7 nucleotides line up with TRBD1. V was clipped by 8 bases and J by 3 bases; unmatched bases: 3. Germline V lookup: CDR1 MRHNA, CDR2 SNTAGT. CDR3 length equals 13 residues. The CDR3 nucleotides are TGTGCCAGCCGACAGGGACACACCGGGGAGCTGTTTTTT. Translating gives CASRQGHTGELFF.

This chain connects TRBV6-5 to TRBJ2-1, with TRBD2 as a possible D gene (5 bases). The CDR3 is made up of 14 amino acids. Trimming cost V 10 bases and J 5 bases, with 18 bases left between them. Germline loops: CDR1 MNHEY, CDR2 SVGAGI. The CDR3 sequence is CAISKGLENNEQFF. The CDR3 DNA reads TGTGCCATTTCGAAAGGACTGGAAAACAATGAGCAGTTCTTC.

The chain employs TRBV30 and TRBJ2-7; D is perhaps TRBD1 (6 bases). With 3 bases removed from V and 5 bases from J, the gap between germline ends came to 17 bases. CDR1 and CDR2 (germline): GTSNPN, SVGIG (reference sequence). This CDR3 has 14 amino acids. The CDR3: CAWSEGRGKNEQYF. In DNA form, the CDR3 reads TGTGCCTGGAGCGAGGGCAGGGGAAAAAACGAGCAGTACTTC.

The chain uses TRBV7-2 and TRBJ2-7; 7 nucleotides align to TRBD1. The CDR3 extends over 15 amino acids. The germline gives CDR1 SGHTA, CDR2 FQGNSA. The V and J ends lost 7 bases and 1 base, in that order; junction bases with no gene match: 10. CDR3 in DNA: TGTGCCAGCACCCAAACGGGACAGAGATCCTACGAGCAGTACTTC. Amino acid sequence: CASTQTGQRSYEQYF. Full variable domain (outside the CDR3, taken from reference TRBV7-2 and TRBJ2-7): GAGVSQSPSNKVTEKGKDVELRCDPISGHTALYWYRQSLGQGLEFLIYFQGNSAPDKSGLPSDRFSAERTGGSVSTLTIQRTQQEDSAVYLCASTQTGQRSYEQYFGPGTRLTVT.

The J gene is TRBJ1-4, the V gene TRBV4-3; D may be TRBD1 (5 bases). This CDR3 has 14 residues. Germline CDR1 and CDR2: LGHNA and YSLEER. Trimming removed 4 bases from V and 5 bases from J, with 11 bases in between. For the CDR3, the DNA is TGCGCCAGCAGCCCTCGACAGATGAATGAAAAACTGTTTTTT. Translating gives CASSPRQMNEKLFF.

This sequence joins TRBV9 and TRBJ2-1; a possible D gene is TRBD2 (5 bases). V was clipped by 2 bases and J by 4 bases, with 13 bases between them. This CDR3 comprises 15 residues. Germline CDR1 SGDLS, CDR2 YYNGEE. The CDR3 DNA reads as TGTGCCAGCAGCGTTGTGGGAGTTTCATACAATGAGCAGTTCTTC. This codes for CASSVVGVSYNEQFF.

This clone was observed a single time. The chain employs TRBV7-9 and TRBJ1-2; D possibly corresponds to TRBD1 (5 bases). Trimming pared 2 bases from V and 8 bases from J, leaving 15 bases between. Germline assignment: CDR1 SEHNR and CDR2 FQNEAQ (reference sequence). The CDR3 length is 14 residues. The CDR3 reads CASSLRGPSEGYTF. DNA of the CDR3: TGTGCCAGCAGCTTAAGGGGTCCCTCCGAGGGCTACACCTTC.